These 25 T cell receptor beta chains were all obtained from the same sample, sequenced in a study of CD8+ T cells in alopecia areata. The authors extracted RNA and reverse transcribed it into cDNA as the sequencing template. Sequenced by immunoSEQ multiplex PCR; TCRdb stores in-frame clones only, minus some. The sample yields 150,000 or so clones, approximately 60% seen once. Sequences were obtained from CD4+ T cells sorted from blood. The receptor set was obtained from a human donor in good health.

The V gene is TRBV11-2, the J gene TRBJ2-1; D is undetermined. This CDR3 is built from 11 residues. Germline CDR1 and CDR2: SGHAT and FQNNGV. The V and J ends lost 1 base and 9 bases respectively, with 4 bases between them. The CDR3 loop reads CASSLGPEQFF. CDR3 coding DNA: TGTGCCAGCAGCTTAGGTCCTGAGCAGTTCTTC.

The rearrangement links TRBV2 to TRBJ1-5, with 10 nucleotides matching TRBD1. V lost 6 bases to trimming and J lost 5 bases; unmatched junction nucleotides: 7. Germline assignment: CDR1 SNHLY and CDR2 FYNNEI. The CDR3 has 15 amino acids. In DNA form, the CDR3 reads TGTGCCAGCAGCGGGGACAGGGGCAGCTATCAGCCCCAGCATTTT. Its protein is CASSGDRGSYQPQHF.

The genes are TRBV5-4 and TRBJ2-1; 8 nucleotides line up with TRBD1. The CDR3 totals 14 residues. From germline, CDR1 is SGHNT and CDR2 YYREEE (reference sequence). Germline trimming cut 4 bases from V and 8 bases from J; bases unmatched to any gene: 8. The CDR3 here is CASSTMDREHEQFF. CDR3 nucleotide sequence: TGTGCCAGCAGCACCATGGACAGGGAACATGAGCAGTTCTTC.

The gene calls are TRBV25-1 and TRBJ2-6, with 7 bases matching TRBD1. Germline CDR1 and CDR2: MGHDK and SYGVNS. With 4 bases clipped from V and 3 bases from J, the junction kept 3 bases outside the gene matches. The length of the CDR3 is 15 residues. DNA of the CDR3: TGTGCCAGCAGTGGACAGGGTTATGGGGCCAACGTCCTGACTTTC. As protein: CASSGQGYGANVLTF.

This clone appeared a few times. The rearrangement uses TRBV6-6 and TRBJ2-6, with unresolved D. The CDR3 has 15 amino acids. The V gene's germline CDR1 is MNHNY and CDR2 SVGAGI (reference sequence). With 2 bases removed from V and 0 bases from J, the gap between germline ends came to 5 bases. CDR3 in amino acids: CASSYGGSGANVLTF. The CDR3 nucleotides read TGTGCCAGCAGTTACGGCGGCTCTGGGGCCAACGTCCTGACTTTC.

V and J are TRBV7-2 and TRBJ1-5; D possibly corresponds to TRBD1 (5 bases). CDR1 and CDR2 (germline): SGHTA, FQGNSA. CDR3 length: 14 residues. V shed 2 bases and J shed 1 base, with 6 bases lying between them. The CDR3 loop reads CASSLRGSNQPQHF. The CDR3 bases are TGTGCCAGCAGCTTACGGGGGAGCAATCAGCCCCAGCATTTT.

The chain links TRBV4-1 to TRBJ2-5, with a tentative D call TRBD2 (5 bases). This CDR3 region has 13 residues. Germline V lookup: CDR1 MGHRA, CDR2 YSYEKL. The V gene lost 4 bases and the J gene lost 5 bases, with 11 bases spanning the gap. CDR3 sequence: CASSLGLLETQYF. The CDR3 DNA sequence: TGCGCCAGCAGCCTCGGACTCCTGGAGACCCAGTACTTC.

This clone showed up just a few times. The chain has TRBV4-1 and TRBJ1-5, with D unresolved. The germline gives CDR1 MGHRA, CDR2 YSYEKL. The CDR3 runs 14 residues. V was cut by 4 bases and J by 4 bases, with 11 bases left in between. The CDR3 region has the DNA TGCGCCAGCAGCCCCCGGGCCGGGAATCAGCCCCAGCATTTT. It codes for CASSPRAGNQPQHF.

This clone has a handful of counts. The genes are TRBV25-1 and TRBJ1-3; D remains unclear. This CDR3 spans 12 amino acids. The germline V gene has CDR1 MGHDK and CDR2 SYGVNS. Trimming took 5 bases from V and 2 from J, leaving 4 bases between them. The CDR3 is CASSRTGNTIYF. The CDR3 bases are TGTGCCAGCAGTAGAACTGGAAACACCATATATTTT. The full variable domain, its missing parts supplied by reference TRBV25-1 and TRBJ1-3, is EADIYQTPRYLVIGTGKKITLECSQTMGHDKMYWYQQDPGMELHLIHYSYGVNSTEKGDLSSESTVSRIRTEHFPLTLESARPSHTSQYLCASSRTGNTIYFGEGSWLTVV.

The chain joins TRBV5-4 to TRBJ2-7; D is possibly TRBD2 (5 bases). Germline-derived CDR1 and CDR2 are SGHNT and YYREEE (reference sequence). The CDR3 spans 14 residues. The V gene lost 4 bases and the J gene lost 7 bases, with 18 bases spanning the gap. The CDR3 reads CASSPGEKRREQYF. The CDR3 region has the DNA TGTGCCAGCAGCCCTGGGGAAAAGAGGAGGGAGCAGTACTTC.

This chain joins TRBV5-1 and TRBJ2-1; the D is unclear. The V end was cut by 0 bases, the J end by 9 bases, with 10 bases between. This CDR3 has 13 amino acids. Germline V gene lookup returns CDR1 SGHRS and CDR2 YFSETQ. CDR3 in DNA: TGCGCCAGCAGCTTGGATGCGGCAGGTGAGCAGTTCTTC. Amino acids: CASSLDAAGEQFF. Drawing the rest from reference TRBV5-1 and TRBJ2-1, the complete variable domain is KAGVTQTPRYLIKTRGQQVTLSCSPISGHRSVSWYQQTPGQGLQFLFEYFSETQRNKGNFPGRFSGRQFSNSRSEMNVSTLELGDSALYLCASSLDAAGEQFFGPGTRLTVL.

In its sample, this clone was seen once. The rearrangement links TRBV29-1 to TRBJ1-4; possibly TRBD1 for D (5 bases). With 7 bases removed from V and 7 bases from J, the gap between germline ends came to 22 bases. CDR1 SQVTM and CDR2 ANQGSEA come from the germline V gene. The length of the CDR3 is 15 residues. CDR3: CSGRGLGVESEKLFF. CDR3 nucleotide sequence: TGCAGCGGACGGGGCTTAGGCGTGGAAAGTGAAAAACTGTTTTTT.

The V and J genes are TRBV9 and TRBJ2-1; 9 bases are shared with TRBD2. After removal of 0 bases from V and 5 bases from J, the junction contained 12 bases not matched to a gene. The germline CDR1 and CDR2 sequences are SGDLS and YYNGEE. The CDR3 is 18 residues long. This CDR3 is CASSVGLAVLRRDNEQFF. DNA of the CDR3: TGTGCCAGCAGCGTAGGACTAGCGGTTCTCAGGAGGGACAATGAGCAGTTCTTC.

The chain carries TRBV5-1 and TRBJ2-7; a weak D match, TRBD1 (6 bases). Germline CDR1 reads SGHRS; CDR2 reads YFSETQ. This CDR3 contains 14 residues. Trimming took off 2 bases at V and 3 bases at J, with 12 bases between the two ends. The DNA of the CDR3 is TGCGCCAGCAGCTTTGGGGGCAGAAGCTACGAGCAGTACTTC. It translates to CASSFGGRSYEQYF.

The table lists this clone with a few counts. The chain employs TRBV29-1 and TRBJ2-3; 7 bases align to TRBD2. The CDR3 contains 13 residues. Trimming took 5 bases from V and 0 from J; bases not matched to a gene: 2. From germline, CDR1 is SQVTM and CDR2 ANQGSEA. CDR3 coding DNA: TGCAGCGTTACTAGCGACAGCACAGATACGCAGTATTTT. Protein sequence: CSVTSDSTDTQYF.

The chain uses TRBV7-2 and TRBJ1-5; tentative D call: TRBD1 (5 bases). This CDR3 has 13 residues. Germline values: CDR1 SGHTA, CDR2 FQGNSA. Trimming stripped 6 bases from V and 7 bases from J, with 13 bases between. As DNA, the CDR3 is TGTGCCAGCAGTTCGACCGGGGGACAGCCCCAGCATTTT. Translation: CASSSTGGQPQHF.

This clone has more than one count but fewer than ten. The J gene is TRBJ2-5, the V gene TRBV4-1; 10 bases are a match to TRBD2. V shed 4 bases, J shed 1 base, and the junction held 6 bases outside the gene matches. CDR1 and CDR2 from the germline V gene are MGHRA and YSYEKL. This CDR3 is built from 16 residues. DNA of the CDR3: TGCGCCAGCAGCCGTTCCGGGACTAGCGTCCAAGAGACCCAGTACTTC. It codes for CASSRSGTSVQETQYF.

The rearrangement links TRBV29-1 to TRBJ2-7; 8 nucleotides align to TRBD1. Per germline, CDR1 SQVTM and CDR2 ANQGSEA. The CDR3 covers 15 residues. The V segment lost 1 base and the J segment 5 bases; nucleotides outside the gene matches: 10. CDR3 in DNA: TGCAGCGTTGAAGGTTCTGGCAGGGGGCGGAACGAGCAGTACTTC. This sequence encodes CSVEGSGRGRNEQYF.

V and J are TRBV27 and TRBJ2-7; 10 bases align to TRBD2. The CDR3 runs 15 residues. Germline V gene sequence: CDR1 MNHEY, CDR2 SMNVEV (reference sequence). The junction had 3 bases not matched to a gene; V was cut back by 2 bases and J by 2 bases. The CDR3 nucleotides are TGTGCCAGCAGTTTAAGTAGCGGGGGGCCCTACGAGCAGTACTTC. Translating it yields CASSLSSGGPYEQYF.

This rearrangement joins TRBV6-5 to TRBJ2-1; D is possibly TRBD1 or TRBD2 (5 bases each). With 3 bases removed from V and 5 bases from J, the gap between germline ends came to 8 bases. Germline CDR1 MNHEY, CDR2 SVGAGI. The CDR3 is made up of 13 amino acids. The CDR3 reads CASSYTGHNEQFF. CDR3 coding DNA: TGTGCCAGCAGTTATACGGGGCACAATGAGCAGTTCTTC.

The chain recombines TRBV6-5 with TRBJ1-2; possibly TRBD1 for D (6 bases). Trimming stripped 5 bases from V and 2 bases from J, with 9 bases between. This CDR3 contains 13 residues. The germline CDR1 and CDR2 sequences are MNHEY and SVGAGI. The DNA for the CDR3 is TGTGCCAGCAGTCCAGGGGACAACTATGGCTACACCTTC. Its protein product is CASSPGDNYGYTF.

The chain carries TRBV4-1 and TRBJ2-1; 10 bases agree with TRBD2. This CDR3 comprises 16 residues. From germline, CDR1 is MGHRA and CDR2 YSYEKL. With 4 bases clipped from V and 4 bases from J, the junction kept 7 bases outside the gene matches. The CDR3 nucleotides are TGCGCCAGCAGCCGCGATACTAGCGGGATGTACAATGAGCAGTTCTTC. This codes for CASSRDTSGMYNEQFF.

Only a few counts were recorded for this clone. CDR3 DNA sequence: TGTGCCACCCAGGACTCCTCCTACGAGCAGTACTTC. Protein: CATQDSSYEQYF. The chain couples TRBV28 to TRBJ2-7; D possibly corresponds to TRBD2 (5 bases). This CDR3 has 12 residues. Germline V gene lookup returns CDR1 MDHEN and CDR2 SYDVKM. V was shortened by 10 bases and J by 0 bases, with 10 bases between the two germline ends.

In its sample, this clone was seen a few times. This sequence joins TRBV29-1 and TRBJ1-2; weak D call: TRBD1 (6 bases). Trimming stripped 7 bases from V and 4 bases from J, with 13 bases between. CDR1 SQVTM and CDR2 ANQGSEA come from the germline V gene. The CDR3 is 12 residues long. In nucleotides, the CDR3 is TGCAGCGCCTCACTACAGGGCTATGGCTACACCTTC. As protein: CSASLQGYGYTF.

This clone was seen a few times. The V and J genes are TRBV5-1 and TRBJ2-7; perhaps TRBD2 as D (5 bases). Germline CDR1 reads SGHRS; CDR2 reads YFSETQ. This CDR3 contains 14 residues. Trimming stripped 4 bases from V and 6 bases from J, with 17 bases between. The CDR3 spells CASSVEARGSEQYF. The DNA for the CDR3 is TGCGCCAGCAGCGTAGAAGCAAGAGGGTCCGAGCAGTACTTC.